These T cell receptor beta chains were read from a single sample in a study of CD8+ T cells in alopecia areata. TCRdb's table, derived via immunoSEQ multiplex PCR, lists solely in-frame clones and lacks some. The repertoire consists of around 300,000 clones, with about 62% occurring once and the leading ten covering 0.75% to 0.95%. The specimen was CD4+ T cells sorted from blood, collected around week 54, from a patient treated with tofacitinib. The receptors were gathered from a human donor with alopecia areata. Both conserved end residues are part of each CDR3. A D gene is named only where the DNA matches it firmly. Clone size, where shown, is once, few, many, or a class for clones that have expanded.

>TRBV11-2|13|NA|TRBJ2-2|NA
TGTGCCAGCAGCTTAATTTACCCCGGGGAGCTGTTTTTT
CASSLIYPGELFF
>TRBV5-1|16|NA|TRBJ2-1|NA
TGCGCCAGCAGCCCGGGAAGAGGGGCCTCCTACAATGAGCAGTTCTTC
CASSPGRGASYNEQFF
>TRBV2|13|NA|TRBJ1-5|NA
TGTGCCAGCAGTGGGCGGAGGGATCAGCCCCAGCATTTT
CASSGRRDQPQHF
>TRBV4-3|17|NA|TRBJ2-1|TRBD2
TGCGCCAGCAGCCAAGATCTTTCGGGGGGCTCCTACAATGAGCAGTTCTTC
CASSQDLSGGSYNEQFF
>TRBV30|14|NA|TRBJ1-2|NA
TGTGCCTGGAGTGTCTCAGGGAGGGTAGGTGGCTACACCTTC
CAWSVSGRVGGYTF
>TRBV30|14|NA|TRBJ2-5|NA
TGTGCCTGGAGCAACACCTTCTATCGGGAGACCCAGTACTTC
CAWSNTFYRETQYF
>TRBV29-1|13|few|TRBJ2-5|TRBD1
TGCAGCGTTGTGGGACAGGGTTTTGAGACCCAGTACTTC
CSVVGQGFETQYF
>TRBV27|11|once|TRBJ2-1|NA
TGTGCCAGCAGCTTGCTGAGTGAGCAGTTCTTC
CASSLLSEQFF
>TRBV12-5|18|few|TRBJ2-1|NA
TGTGCTAGTGGTTTGGTACAGGCTTTCCGACGCCTTGACAATGAGCAGTTCTTC
CASGLVQAFRRLDNEQFF
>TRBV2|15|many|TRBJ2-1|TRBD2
TGTGCCAGCAGCCCCGGGACTAGCGGGTACAATGAGCAGTTCTTC
CASSPGTSGYNEQFF
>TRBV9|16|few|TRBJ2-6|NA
TGTGCCAGCAGCGTGCGGCCCTTCTCTGGGGCCAACGTCCTGACTTTC
CASSVRPFSGANVLTF
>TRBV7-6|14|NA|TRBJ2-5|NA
TGTGCCAGCAGCTTATCACTAGAACAAGAGACCCAGTACTTC
CASSLSLEQETQYF
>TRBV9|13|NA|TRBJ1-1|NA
TGTGCCAGCAGCGTAGCTGGGACTACTGAAGCTTTCTTT
CASSVAGTTEAFF
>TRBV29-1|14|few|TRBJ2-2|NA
TGCAGCGTTGAAGTCGGGACCAGTACCGGGGAGCTGTTTTTT
CSVEVGTSTGELFF
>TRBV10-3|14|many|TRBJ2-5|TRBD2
TGTGCCATCAGTGAACCCAGACTAGCAGAGACCCAGTACTTC
CAISEPRLAETQYF
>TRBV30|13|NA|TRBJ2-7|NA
TGTGCCTGGAGTCAGGGGAGGGGATACGAGCAGTACTTC
CAWSQGRGYEQYF
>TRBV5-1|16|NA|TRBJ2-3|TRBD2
TGCGCCAGCAGTAAAGGACTAGCGGGGAGCACAGATACGCAGTATTTT
CASSKGLAGSTDTQYF
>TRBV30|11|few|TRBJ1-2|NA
TGTGCCTGGATCAGTAACTATGGCTACACCTTC
CAWISNYGYTF
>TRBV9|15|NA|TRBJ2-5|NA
TGTGCCAGCAGCCCGAGGGGGTACAGACAAGAGACCCAGTACTTC
CASSPRGYRQETQYF
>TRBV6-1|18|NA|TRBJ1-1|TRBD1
TGTGCCAGCAGGGAAGGTACAGGGGGCCTAAGGAGGAACACTGAAGCTTTCTTT
CASREGTGGLRRNTEAFF
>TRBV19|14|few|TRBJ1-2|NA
TGTGCCAGTAGTATTTTCAGGGCTAACTATGGCTACACCTTC
CASSIFRANYGYTF